Shown below are 10 T cell receptor beta chains from a single sample sequenced in a study of blood T cell repertoires in COVID-19. This table comes from immunoSEQ multiplex PCR, and its TCRdb copy is limited to in-frame clones, with some not included. The sample includes around 140,000 clones, 60% to 85% of them seen just once. The sample comprised peripheral blood. The source is an elderly woman with active or convalescent COVID-19.

The V and J genes are TRBV30 and TRBJ1-2; perhaps TRBD1 as D (6 bases). The V end lost 8 bases, the J end lost 4 bases, and 23 bases lay between the germline ends. Germline loops: CDR1 GTSNPN, CDR2 SVGIG (reference sequence). The CDR3 length is 15 residues. The CDR3 DNA reads TGTGCCAAGCGGACTGGGGGGGGCTCGGGCTATGGCTACACCTTC. Its protein product is CAKRTGGGSGYGYTF.

The chain employs TRBV23-1 and TRBJ2-5; the D gene is possibly TRBD1 (5 bases). TRBV23-1 is designated an ORF whose function remains uncertain. The CDR3 covers 13 residues. V lost 2 bases to trimming and J lost 5 bases, with 9 bases between them. The CDR3 region is CASSQGQWETQYF. The CDR3 DNA is TGCGCCAGCAGTCAAGGACAATGGGAGACCCAGTACTTC.

This rearrangement joins TRBV14 to TRBJ1-6; tentative D call: TRBD1 (6 bases). This CDR3 spans 14 amino acids. V gave up 4 bases and J gave up 7 bases, with 11 bases separating them. CDR1 and CDR2 from the germline V gene are SGHDN and FVKESK. The CDR3 DNA reads as TGTGCCAGCAGCCCTTGGACAGCAAATTCACCCCTCCACTTT. Encoded protein: CASSPWTANSPLHF.

The sample holds a few counts of this clone. This chain joins TRBV9 and TRBJ2-7; perhaps TRBD2 as D (5 bases). This CDR3 comprises 14 residues. Germline V gene data show CDR1 as SGDLS and CDR2 as YYNGEE. Trimming cost V 2 bases and J 3 bases, with 12 bases left between them. Here the CDR3 DNA reads TGTGCCAGCAGCGTTCAAGCGGTCGGCTACGAGCAGTACTTC. Translation gives CASSVQAVGYEQYF.

This clone was counted a few times. V and J are TRBV13 and TRBJ1-5; D gene ambiguous. The CDR3 extends over 13 amino acids. Germline CDR1 and CDR2: PRHDT and FYEKMQ (reference sequence). With 0 bases removed from V and 6 bases from J, the gap between germline ends came to 6 bases. The CDR3 reads CASSLGASQPQHF. In DNA form, the CDR3 reads TGTGCCAGCAGCTTAGGGGCTAGTCAGCCCCAGCATTTT.

This clone appeared once. This rearrangement joins TRBV18 to TRBJ1-2, with D perhaps matching TRBD1 (5 bases). This CDR3 comprises 16 residues. Germline V CDR1 and CDR2: KGHSH, LQKENI. V lost 0 bases and J 4 bases, leaving 15 bases between the germline ends. The chain's CDR3 is CASSPPLGAARYGYTF. The DNA for the CDR3 is TGTGCCAGCTCACCACCGCTAGGGGCCGCGCGCTATGGCTACACCTTC.

A remark on this clone: Other nucleotide sequences from this sample produce the same CDR3. The gene calls are TRBV5-1 and TRBJ2-3; TRBD1 is a possible D gene (5 bases). The CDR3 runs to 15 residues. Germline V gives CDR1 SGHRS, CDR2 YFSETQ. V dropped 0 bases and J dropped 0 bases, with 8 bases sitting between them. CDR3 in DNA: TGCGCCAGCAGCTTGGCTGGGGCAAGCACAGATACGCAGTATTTT. Its protein product is CASSLAGASTDTQYF.

There are a few counts of this clone. The chain is built from TRBV6-5 and TRBJ2-7, with a possible D match to TRBD1 (5 bases). The germline V gene has CDR1 MNHEY and CDR2 SVGAGI. The CDR3 loop spans 14 amino acids. V shed 2 bases and J shed 7 bases, with 15 bases lying between them. This chain's CDR3 is CASSYDQGRLEQYF. The CDR3 nucleotides read TGTGCCAGCAGTTACGATCAGGGCCGGCTGGAGCAGTACTTC.

The chain recombines TRBV30 with TRBJ1-4; 10 bases align to TRBD1. CDR3 size: 15 residues. The germline CDR1 and CDR2 sequences are GTSNPN and SVGIG (reference sequence). V shed 1 base and J 6 bases; nucleotides not matched to a gene: 5. The CDR3 is CAWSEGQGTYEKLFF. The CDR3 coding sequence is TGTGCCTGGAGTGAGGGACAGGGGACTTATGAAAAACTGTTTTTT.

This clone has only one observation. The chain links TRBV5-1 to TRBJ1-1, with 7 bases fitting TRBD1. Trimming cost V 2 bases and J 6 bases; bases outside gene matches: 4. The V gene's germline CDR1 is SGHRS and CDR2 YFSETQ. The CDR3 runs to 13 residues. The CDR3 DNA reads TGCGCCAGCAGCTTCGGACAGGCCGCTGAAGCTTTCTTT. This gives the protein CASSFGQAAEAFF.